A single sample is the source of the 28 T cell receptor beta chains below, sequenced in a study of blood T cell repertoires in COVID-19. Clones were sequenced by immunoSEQ multiplex PCR, and TCRdb holds only the in-frame ones, with some missing. The sample has under 250,000 clones, about 83% seen once; the top ten hold roughly 1.4%. The sample was peripheral blood. The receptors here all came from a woman aged 40 to 50 who had recovered from COVID-19.

The rearrangement uses TRBV7-8 and TRBJ2-2; D gene uncertain. The CDR3 totals 16 residues. Trimming shortened V by 0 bases and J by 2 bases, and 10 bases separated the two germline ends. Germline CDR1 is SGHVS and CDR2 is FQNEAQ. CDR3 in DNA: TGTGCCAGCAGCTTAGCGAGGAGTAGTAACACCGGGGAGCTGTTTTTT. Encoded protein: CASSLARSSNTGELFF.

This chain links TRBV3-1 (or the pseudogene TRBV3-2) with TRBJ2-1; 9 bases fit TRBD2. Germline CDR1 is LGHDT and CDR2 is YNNKEL (reference sequence). V was pared by 7 bases and J by 4 bases, with 8 bases of the junction left unmatched. The CDR3 is 15 residues long. CDR3: CASNRGGAAYNEQFF. The CDR3 DNA is TGTGCCAGCAACCGCGGGGGGGCCGCTTACAATGAGCAGTTCTTC.

This sequence joins TRBV7-9 and TRBJ1-1; TRBD1 is a possible D gene (6 bases). Germline V gives CDR1 SEHNR, CDR2 FQNEAQ (reference sequence). V lost 6 bases to trimming and J lost 4 bases, with 12 bases between them. This CDR3 contains 13 residues. The CDR3 nucleotides are TGTGCCAGCAGATACACAGGGATCACTGAAGCTTTCTTT. Its translation: CASRYTGITEAFF.

In DNA, the CDR3 is TGTGCCAGCAGCTTAGGAAACAGGGGGAGCTCCTACAATGAGCAGTTCTTC. Its translation: CASSLGNRGSSYNEQFF. J is TRBJ2-1 and V is TRBV11-2; 8 positions match TRBD1. Trimming took 1 base from V and 0 from J; bases not matched to a gene: 5. The CDR3 is 17 amino acids. Germline V gene sequence: CDR1 SGHAT, CDR2 FQNNGV.

The rearrangement uses TRBV13 and TRBJ2-3; D is uncertain. The CDR3 consists of 15 residues. Germline V lookup: CDR1 PRHDT, CDR2 FYEKMQ (reference sequence). Trimming stripped 3 bases from V and 2 bases from J, with 12 bases between. As DNA, the CDR3 is TGTGCCAGCAGCTTGCCACCAGGCTCCACAGATACGCAGTATTTT. It encodes CASSLPPGSTDTQYF.

This sequence joins TRBV6-5 and TRBJ1-6; D remains unclear. Germline values: CDR1 MNHEY, CDR2 SVGAGI. The germline V and J ends were trimmed by 7 bases and 3 bases, with 10 bases remaining between them. This CDR3 is 14 amino acids long. The CDR3 coding sequence is TGTGCCAGCACCCGGCAGGTCTATAATTCACCCCTCCACTTT. It yields the protein CASTRQVYNSPLHF.

This rearrangement joins TRBV11-3 to TRBJ2-3; a possible D gene is TRBD2 (6 bases). The V end lost 5 bases, the J end lost 8 bases, and 14 bases lay between the germline ends. CDR3 length equals 13 residues. Germline CDR1 SGHNT, CDR2 YENEEA. CDR3 in DNA: TGTGCCAGCAGCAAAAGACTAGAGACTACGCAGTATTTT. Translating gives CASSKRLETTQYF.

The V call is TRBV11-3, the J call TRBJ2-1, with TRBD1 matching 10 bases. The CDR3 is made up of 17 amino acids. Germline lookup yields CDR1 SGHNT and CDR2 YENEEA. With 1 base clipped from V and 9 bases from J, the junction kept 12 bases outside the gene matches. The CDR3 DNA sequence: TGTGCCAGCAGCTTAGGATTGGGGGACAGGGGCTGGGGTGAGCAGTTCTTC. Its translation: CASSLGLGDRGWGEQFF.

As DNA, the CDR3 is TGTGCCAGCAGCCCCGGGACAGGGACCGGTTCACCCCTCCACTTT. Its translation is CASSPGTGTGSPLHF. This chain joins TRBV7-3 and TRBJ1-6, with TRBD1 identical over 9 bases. Losses at the gene ends were 5 bases for V and 9 bases for J; bases not matched to a gene: 8. Germline lookup yields CDR1 SGHTA and CDR2 FQGTGA. This CDR3 has 15 amino acids.

The chain uses TRBV4-1 and TRBJ2-7; D might be TRBD1 (6 bases). Trimming removed 4 bases from V and 0 bases from J, with 7 bases in between. The germline V gene encodes CDR1 MGHRA and CDR2 YSYEKL. CDR3 length: 13 amino acids. For the CDR3, the DNA is TGCGCCAGCAGCCGGGACAACTCCTACGAGCAGTACTTC. As protein: CASSRDNSYEQYF.

The rearrangement links TRBV4-1 to TRBJ2-2; D might be TRBD2 (6 bases). The germline V gene encodes CDR1 MGHRA and CDR2 YSYEKL. Trimming shortened V by 0 bases and J by 8 bases, and 13 bases separated the two germline ends. The CDR3 totals 15 residues. The CDR3 sequence: CASSQELVGGGELFF. CDR3 sequence (DNA): TGCGCCAGCAGCCAAGAATTGGTGGGGGGAGGGGAGCTGTTTTTT.

The V and J genes are TRBV11-2 and TRBJ2-1, with D possibly matching TRBD2 (5 bases). This CDR3 comprises 15 residues. V was shortened by 7 bases and J by 0 bases, with 13 bases between the two germline ends. Germline-derived CDR1 and CDR2 are SGHAT and FQNNGV. The CDR3 DNA is TGTGCCAGCACCCTCGGGATAAACTCCTACAATGAGCAGTTCTTC. Its translation: CASTLGINSYNEQFF.

The J gene is TRBJ1-6, the V gene TRBV2; 7 nucleotides align to TRBD1. Germline CDR1 and CDR2: SNHLY and FYNNEI. The trim removed 6 bases at V and 10 bases at J, leaving 9 bases unmatched. The CDR3 sequence is 14 residues long. CDR3 DNA: TGTGCCAGCAGGGTCGACAGGGCAGGATCACCCCTCCACTTT. Amino acids: CASRVDRAGSPLHF.

This chain joins TRBV19 and TRBJ2-7; no clear D. V was cut by 6 bases and J by 2 bases, with 23 bases left in between. The CDR3 loop spans 17 amino acids. The germline gives CDR1 LNHDA, CDR2 SQIVND (reference sequence). CDR3: CASSLSPSKRGTYEQYF. CDR3 bases: TGTGCCAGTAGCCTCTCTCCCTCCAAGAGAGGTACCTACGAGCAGTACTTC. Filled out from reference TRBV19 and TRBJ2-7, the complete variable domain reads DGGITQSPKYLFRKEGQNVTLSCEQNLNHDAMYWYRQDPGQGLRLIYYSQIVNDFQKGDIAEGYSVSREKKESFPLTVTSAQKNPTAFYLCASSLSPSKRGTYEQYFGPGTRLTVT.

This chain connects TRBV9 to TRBJ1-2, with D perhaps matching TRBD1 (5 bases). CDR3 length: 18 amino acids. CDR1 is SGDLS and CDR2 is YYNGEE in the germline V gene. The V end lost 1 base, the J end lost 1 base, and 20 bases lay between the germline ends. The CDR3 nucleotides read TGTGCCAGCAGCGTAAATTTCGTCGTGTGGGGGGATAACTATGGCTACACCTTC. This codes for CASSVNFVVWGDNYGYTF.

The chain employs TRBV6-5 and TRBJ1-1, with a tentative D call TRBD1 (6 bases). CDR1 is MNHEY, CDR2 SVGAGI, per germline. The germline V and J ends were trimmed by 6 bases and 2 bases, with 10 bases remaining between them. The CDR3 contains 13 residues. This CDR3 is CASRQGINTEAFF. Written as DNA, the CDR3 is TGTGCCAGCAGACAGGGAATTAACACTGAAGCTTTCTTT.

The chain employs TRBV11-3 and TRBJ1-6; TRBD1 is a possible D gene (5 bases). V was trimmed by 2 bases and J by 8 bases, leaving 10 bases between them. The CDR3 spans 14 residues. Looked up from germline, CDR1 is SGHNT and CDR2 is YENEEA. The CDR3 coding sequence is TGTGCCAGCAGCTTACTGGGGCTGGATTCACCCCTCCACTTT. Amino acid sequence: CASSLLGLDSPLHF. Full variable domain (missing parts from reference TRBV11-3 and TRBJ1-6): EAGVVQSPRYKIIEKKQPVAFWCNPISGHNTLYWYLQNLGQGPELLIRYENEEAVDDSQLPKDRFSAERLKGVDSTLKIQPAELGDSAVYLCASSLLGLDSPLHFGNGTRLTVT.

This clone was seen a handful of times. This sequence joins TRBV5-1 and TRBJ2-3; D might be TRBD1 (6 bases). V lost 3 bases to trimming and J lost 0 bases, with 14 bases between them. CDR3 length: 16 residues. Germline V lookup: CDR1 SGHRS, CDR2 YFSETQ. The CDR3 coding sequence is TGCGCCAGCAGCTCAACAGGGCATGCTAGCACAGATACGCAGTATTTT. As protein: CASSSTGHASTDTQYF.

Note on this clone: The identical CDR3 is also encoded by other nucleotide sequences in the sample. The chain is built from TRBV5-1 and TRBJ1-6; TRBD1 matches 7 bases. The germline CDR1 and CDR2 sequences are SGHRS and YFSETQ. J was trimmed by 5 bases and V by 0 bases; bases with no gene match: 2. This CDR3 has 15 residues. CDR3 region: CASSLGGTDNSPLHF. The CDR3 nucleotides read TGCGCCAGCAGCTTGGGTGGGACAGATAATTCACCCCTCCACTTT. The full variable domain, in which reference TRBV5-1 and TRBJ1-6 provide the parts outside the CDR3, is KAGVTQTPRYLIKTRGQQVTLSCSPISGHRSVSWYQQTPGQGLQFLFEYFSETQRNKGNFPGRFSGRQFSNSRSEMNVSTLELGDSALYLCASSLGGTDNSPLHFGNGTRLTVT.

This clone was counted once. The gene calls are TRBV4-1 and TRBJ1-5; D remains ambiguous. CDR1 and CDR2 (germline): MGHRA, YSYEKL. V dropped 4 bases and J dropped 6 bases, with 10 bases sitting between them. This CDR3 has 13 amino acids. The CDR3 DNA follows: TGCGCCAGCAGCCTAAGCGTGGGTCAGCCCCAGCATTTT. Encoded protein: CASSLSVGQPQHF.

This chain links TRBV3-1 (or the pseudogene TRBV3-2) with TRBJ1-6; D call uncertain. The CDR3 spans 14 residues. Trimming pared 2 bases from V and 7 bases from J, leaving 9 bases between. Germline-derived CDR1 and CDR2 are LGHDT and YNNKEL (reference sequence). The CDR3 is CASSQRDLNSPLHF. As DNA, the CDR3 is TGTGCCAGCAGCCAACGGGATCTCAATTCACCCCTCCACTTT.

A single count supports this clone. This chain connects TRBV7-2 to TRBJ2-3; 11 nucleotides align to TRBD2. CDR1 and CDR2 from the germline V gene are SGHTA and FQGNSA. Unmatched junction bases numbered 5, after V lost 5 bases and J lost 1 base. The CDR3 length is 16 residues. In DNA, the CDR3 is TGTGCCAGCAGCCTGCGACTAGCGGGGCGCACAGATACGCAGTATTTT. As protein: CASSLRLAGRTDTQYF.

This clone has just a few counts. This sequence joins TRBV4-1 and TRBJ1-2; D uncertain. This CDR3 has 14 residues. V lost 4 bases and J lost 6, with 15 bases in between. Germline V gene sequence: CDR1 MGHRA, CDR2 YSYEKL. The CDR3 loop is CASSLQSTFDGYTF. The CDR3 nucleotides are TGCGCCAGCAGCCTACAGTCAACCTTTGATGGCTACACCTTC.

The chain joins TRBV5-1 to TRBJ1-2, with TRBD1 matching 7 bases. The CDR3 loop spans 13 amino acids. J lost 13 bases, V lost 0 bases, and 9 bases had no gene match. CDR1 SGHRS and CDR2 YFSETQ come from the germline V gene. This CDR3 is CASSLGGGTEITF. The CDR3 DNA follows: TGCGCCAGCAGCTTGGGAGGGGGGACAGAAATCACCTTC. The full variable domain, completed using reference TRBV5-1 and TRBJ1-2, is KAGVTQTPRYLIKTRGQQVTLSCSPISGHRSVSWYQQTPGQGLQFLFEYFSETQRNKGNFPGRFSGRQFSNSRSEMNVSTLELGDSALYLCASSLGGGTEITFGSGTRLTVV.

The rearrangement links TRBV20-1 to TRBJ2-3, with D possibly TRBD1 on 5 matching bases. The V gene's germline CDR1 is DFQATT and CDR2 SNEGSKA (reference sequence). This CDR3 has 14 residues. V lost 3 bases, J lost 2 bases, and 12 bases lay in between. The CDR3 sequence: CSASGWGYTDTQYF. CDR3 DNA sequence: TGCAGTGCTAGTGGTTGGGGCTACACAGATACGCAGTATTTT.

The chain is built from TRBV5-1 and TRBJ2-5; 7 nucleotides line up with TRBD2. The trim removed 4 bases at V and 0 bases at J, leaving 6 bases unmatched. The CDR3 consists of 15 residues. The germline gives CDR1 SGHRS, CDR2 YFSETQ. CDR3 DNA sequence: TGCGCCAGCAGCGACTGGCGGGGGAACCAAGAGACCCAGTACTTC. The encoded protein is CASSDWRGNQETQYF.

The chain recombines TRBV7-9 with TRBJ1-1; no reliable D call. This CDR3 is built from 14 residues. The germline CDR1 and CDR2 sequences are SEHNR and FQNEAQ (reference sequence). The V and J ends lost 1 base and 1 base respectively, with 7 bases between them. The CDR3 region is CASSLGRGNTEAFF. The CDR3, as DNA: TGTGCCAGCAGCTTAGGTCGGGGGAACACTGAAGCTTTCTTT.

The V and J genes are TRBV24-1 and TRBJ2-5, with TRBD1 identical over 7 bases. Germline assignment: CDR1 KGHDR and CDR2 SFDVKD. CDR3 length equals 15 residues. Trimming removed 5 bases from V and 2 bases from J; junction bases left unmatched: 7. CDR3 nucleotides: TGTGCCACCAGTGGCGCGACAGGGCCTCAAGAGACCCAGTACTTC. It is translated as CATSGATGPQETQYF.